A single sample gave rise to the 6 T cell receptor beta chains below, sequenced in a study of regulatory T cells in long-lasting Graves disease. Combining iRepertoire HTBI primers with Arm-PCR of CDR3 regions, the authors built TCR beta libraries. MiXCR, applied by TCRdb to the multiplex PCR reads, yields one record per CDR3 protein. The table has some 420,000 distinct CDR3 sequences, about 20% seen once. Time point denoted: persistent/refractory GD, antithyroid drugs over 5 years with positive TRAb. The authors made the TCR library using RNA they extracted from PBMCs. Sequenced material: peripheral blood mononuclear cells (PBMCs), taken when the disease was refractory, from a patient treated with antithyroid drugs. The receptors here all came from a female donor with Graves disease.

This clonotype was seen many times. J is TRBJ2-2 and V is TRBV28; D ambiguous. This CDR3 is 13 amino acids long. From germline, CDR1 is MDHEN and CDR2 SYDVKM. V was clipped by 5 bases and J by 5 bases, with 9 bases between them. Here the CDR3 DNA reads TGTGCCAGCAGTCTGACTCAAACCGGGGAGCTGTTTTTT. It translates to CASSLTQTGELFF.

The V gene is TRBV7-2, the J gene TRBJ2-2; 9 bases map to TRBD1. This CDR3 spans 17 amino acids. Trimming removed 0 bases from V and 7 bases from J; junction bases left unmatched: 9. The V gene's germline CDR1 is SGHTA and CDR2 FQGNSA. DNA of the CDR3: TGTGCCAGCAGCTTAGCTGCAGGGGACAGGGTTGGCGGGGAGCTGTTTTTT. Its translation: CASSLAAGDRVGGELFF.

The table lists this clonotype with many counts. This chain links TRBV28 with TRBJ2-4; 12 positions agree with TRBD1. The CDR3 is made up of 19 amino acids. V lost 0 bases to trimming and J lost 1 base; unmatched junction nucleotides: 7. CDR1 is MDHEN and CDR2 is SYDVKM in the germline V gene. CDR3 amino acids: CASSLWGQGAIRAKNIQYF. DNA of the CDR3: TGTGCCAGCAGTTTATGGGGACAGGGGGCAATAAGGGCCAAAAACATTCAGTACTTC. Complete variable domain (other parts from reference TRBV28 and TRBJ2-4): DVKVTQSSRYLVKRTGEKVFLECVQDMDHENMFWYRQDPGLGLRLIYFSYDVKMKEKGDIPEGYSVSREKKERFSLILESASTNQTSMYLCASSLWGQGAIRAKNIQYFGAGTRLSVL.

In regard to this clonotype: Being one base from a much bigger clone, this may be a read error. The genes are TRBV6-1 and TRBJ1-1; D not resolved. The CDR3 has 12 residues. Germline V gives CDR1 MNHNS, CDR2 SASEGT. The CDR3 nucleotides are TGTGCCAGCACCAACCAGCAACAAGTAGCTTCCTTT. This sequence encodes CASTNQQQVASF.

The rearrangement joins TRBV6-2 or TRBV6-3 to TRBJ1-2; D is unclear. The V end lost 5 bases, the J end lost 5 bases, and 15 bases lay between the germline ends. The germline gives CDR1 MNHEY, CDR2 SVGEGT. The CDR3 contains 14 residues. CDR3 DNA: TGTGCCAGCAGTGAAGAAGGCGCCTTTTATGGCTACACCTTC. It codes for CASSEEGAFYGYTF.

This clonotype was found many times. The V gene is TRBV2, the J gene TRBJ2-2; possible D gene TRBD2, 5 bases. The CDR3 has 12 residues. The V gene's germline CDR1 is SNHLY and CDR2 FYNNEI. Trimming cost V 4 bases and J 8 bases, with 8 bases left between them. The CDR3, as DNA: TGTGCCAGCAGTGCGGACTTAGGGGAGCTGTTTTTT. Protein product: CASSADLGELFF.